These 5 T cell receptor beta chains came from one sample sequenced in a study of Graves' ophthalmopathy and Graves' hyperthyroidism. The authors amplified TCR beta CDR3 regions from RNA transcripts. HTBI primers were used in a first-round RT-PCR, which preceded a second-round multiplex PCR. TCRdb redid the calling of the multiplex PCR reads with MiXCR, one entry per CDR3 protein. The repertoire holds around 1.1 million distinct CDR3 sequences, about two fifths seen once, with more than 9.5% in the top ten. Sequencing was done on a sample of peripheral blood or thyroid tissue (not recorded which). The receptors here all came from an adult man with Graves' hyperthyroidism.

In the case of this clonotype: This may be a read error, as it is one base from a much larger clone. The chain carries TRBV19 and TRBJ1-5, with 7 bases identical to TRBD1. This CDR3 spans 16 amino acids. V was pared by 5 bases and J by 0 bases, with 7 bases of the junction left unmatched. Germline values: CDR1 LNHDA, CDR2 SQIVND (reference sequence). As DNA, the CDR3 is TGTGCCAGTAGTTCGGGACAGCGAGTTAGCAATCAGCCCCAGCATTTT. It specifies CASSSGQRVSNQPQHF.

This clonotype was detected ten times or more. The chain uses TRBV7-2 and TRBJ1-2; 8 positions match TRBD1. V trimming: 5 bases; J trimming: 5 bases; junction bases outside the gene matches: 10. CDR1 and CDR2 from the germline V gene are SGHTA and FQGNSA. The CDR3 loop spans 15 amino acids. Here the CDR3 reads CASSRAEDRAYGYTF. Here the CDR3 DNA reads TGTGCCAGCAGCCGAGCAGAGGACAGGGCATATGGCTACACCTTC.

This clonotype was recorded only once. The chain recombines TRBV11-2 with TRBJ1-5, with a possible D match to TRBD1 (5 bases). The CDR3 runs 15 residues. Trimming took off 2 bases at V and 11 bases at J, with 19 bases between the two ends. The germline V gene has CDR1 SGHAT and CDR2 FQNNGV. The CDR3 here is CASSLRPGKGETQHF. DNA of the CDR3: TGTGCCAGCAGCTTACGTCCAGGGAAGGGAGAGACCCAGCATTTT.

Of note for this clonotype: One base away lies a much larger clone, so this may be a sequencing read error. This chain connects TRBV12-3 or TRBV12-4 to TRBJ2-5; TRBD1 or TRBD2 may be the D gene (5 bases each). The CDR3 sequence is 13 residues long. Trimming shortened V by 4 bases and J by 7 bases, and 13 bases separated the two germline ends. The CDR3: CASSWDLVGTQYF. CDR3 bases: TGTGCCAGCAGTTGGGACCTGGTCGGGACCCAGTACTTC.

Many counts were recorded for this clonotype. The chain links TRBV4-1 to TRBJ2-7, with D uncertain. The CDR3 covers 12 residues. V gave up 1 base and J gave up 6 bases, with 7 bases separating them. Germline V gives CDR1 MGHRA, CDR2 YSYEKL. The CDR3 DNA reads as TGCGCCAGCAGCCAAGTTGGCCGCGAGCAGTACTTC. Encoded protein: CASSQVGREQYF.